These T cell receptor beta chains were read from a single sample in a study of T-cell reconstitution after alpha-beta-depleted transplantation in children. Using its own MiXCR run on the PCR reads, TCRdb lists one record per CDR3 protein. Among about 200,000 distinct CDR3 sequences, roughly 6.3% were seen once, and the ten largest hold under 5%. This specimen was PBMCs, taken before TCRalphabeta/CD19-depleted stem cell transplant. These receptors were collected from a girl under three years old with combined immunodeficiency, due to receive a stem cell transplant. The CDR3 runs from the conserved cysteine through the conserved F or W. The order of the fields is D gene, clone size, J gene, V gene, CDR3 DNA, CDR3 protein. The D gene is left open where the match is weak. Some rows mark clone size as missing; the rest say once, few, many or name a class of expanded clone.

. | . | TRBJ1-1 | TRBV18 | TGTGCCAGCTCACCAGAGAGGGTTTTGGGGTTTGAAGCTTTCTTT | CASSPERVLGFEAFF
. | many | TRBJ1-1 | TRBV27 | TGTGCCAGCAGTTTTAGGTTCTCCGGGACGGTCGGTGGGGAAGCTTTCTTT | CASSFRFSGTVGGEAFF
TRBD2 | . | TRBJ2-3 | TRBV7-8 | TGTGCCAGCGGCTCCCGACTAGCGGGAGCCACAGATACGCAGTATTTT | CASGSRLAGATDTQYF
. | many | TRBJ2-1 | TRBV5-5 | TGTGCCAGCAGCTTGACCTGGGGGGCTTACAATGAGCAGTTCTTC | CASSLTWGAYNEQFF
TRBD1 | . | TRBJ2-2 | TRBV28 | TGTGCCAGCAGTTTGTGGCAGGGGGCCACCGGGGAGCTGTTTTTT | CASSLWQGATGELFF
TRBD1 | many | TRBJ2-7 | TRBV20-1 | TGCAGTGCTAGAAGGGGACAGGGGAGCTCCTACGAGCAGTACTTC | CSARRGQGSSYEQYF
. | many | TRBJ2-1 | TRBV7-2 | TGTGCCAGCAGGGGGACTCCCTACAATGAGCAGTTCTTC | CASRGTPYNEQFF
TRBD2 | many | TRBJ2-1 | TRBV28 | TGTGCCACCCTAGCGGGAGGGGGGTGGAATGAGCAGTTCTTC | CATLAGGGWNEQFF
TRBD1 | many | TRBJ2-5 | TRBV24-1 | TGTGCCACCAGTGTAAGACGGGACAGCAAACAAGAGACCCAGTACTTC | CATSVRRDSKQETQYF
TRBD2 | many | TRBJ2-5 | TRBV28 | TGTGCCAGCAGTTTGCCGACTAGCGGGAGACCGCAAGAGACCCAGTACTTC | CASSLPTSGRPQETQYF
. | few | TRBJ1-1 | TRBV29-1 | TGCAGCGTTGCGCGGCAGGTTGAAGCTTTCTTT | CSVARQVEAFF
. | many | TRBJ1-1 | TRBV20-1 | TGCAGTGGGTCGATGAACACTGAAGCTTTCTTT | CSGSMNTEAFF
TRBD2 | many | TRBJ2-1 | TRBV7-3 | TGTGCCAGCAGCTTATTTGCGGGGGGGCTCGATTCAAATGAGCAGTTCTTC | CASSLFAGGLDSNEQFF
. | many | TRBJ2-7 | TRBV11-3 | TGTGCCAGCAGCTTAAATGCTCCCCAGTTGCGGTACGAGCAGTACTTC | CASSLNAPQLRYEQYF
TRBD1 | many | TRBJ2-5 | TRBV7-2 | TGTGCCAGCAGCAGACAGGGGGCAGCGGAGACCCAGTACTTC | CASSRQGAAETQYF
. | many | TRBJ1-1 | TRBV12-3/TRBV12-4 | TGTGCCAGCAGTCTACAAGGAGCGAACACTGAAGCTTTCTTT | CASSLQGANTEAFF
TRBD1 | many | TRBJ1-2 | TRBV20-1 | TGCAGTGCTAGAGATGTTCAGGGGGCGTATGGCTACACCTTC | CSARDVQGAYGYTF
TRBD2 | . | TRBJ2-3 | TRBV20-1 | TGCAGTGCTTGGACTAGCGGGGGGGCCGGAGATACGCAGTATTTT | CSAWTSGGAGDTQYF
. | . | TRBJ2-5 | TRBV19 | TGTGCCAGTAGTGTTCGAGGGAAAGAGACCCAGTACTTC | CASSVRGKETQYF
TRBD1 | many | TRBJ2-2 | TRBV27 | TGTGCCAGCAGTTCTGGGACAGGGGGGTTCACCGGGGAGCTGTTTTTT | CASSSGTGGFTGELFF
. | many | TRBJ2-5 | TRBV28 | TGTGCCAGCAGTTTCGAAACGGGAGAGGTAGAGACCCAGTACTTC | CASSFETGEVETQYF
. | . | TRBJ2-1 | TRBV29-1 | TGCAGCGTTGAAGTCCCGGCAGCCTATCCCTCCTACAATGAGCAGTTCTTC | CSVEVPAAYPSYNEQFF
. | many | TRBJ1-3 | TRBV7-3 | TGTGCCAGCAGCTTACCCCTAAGTTCCAGGGGCTCTGGAAACACCATATATTTT | CASSLPLSSRGSGNTIYF
TRBD2 | many | TRBJ2-2 | TRBV20-1 | TGCAGTGCGACTACTAGCGGGAGGGCCTGGGGGGGCGGGGAGCTGTTTTTT | CSATTSGRAWGGGELFF
. | many | TRBJ1-1 | TRBV5-1 | TGCGCCAGCAGCAGAGGACCTTTACGATTGGACACTGAAGCTTTCTTT | CASSRGPLRLDTEAFF
TRBD1 | . | TRBJ1-1 | TRBV28 | TGTGCCAGCAGTTATACAGGGGATATGGACACTGAAGCTTTCTTT | CASSYTGDMDTEAFF
TRBD1 | many | TRBJ2-7 | TRBV9 | TGTGCCAGCAGCGTAGCACCTGGGACAGCCTACGAGCAGTACTTC | CASSVAPGTAYEQYF
. | many | TRBJ2-7 | TRBV6-4 | TGTGCCAGCAGTGACTCAAGGCACAGGCTTGCGTCCCCCTACGAGCAGTACTTC | CASSDSRHRLASPYEQYF
. | many | TRBJ2-7 | TRBV28 | TGTGCCAGCAGTTTCAGGCACCCCTCCTACGAGCAGTACTTC | CASSFRHPSYEQYF
. | many | TRBJ1-2 | TRBV28 | TGTGCCAGCAGGGTGACGGATAACTATGGCTACACCTTC | CASRVTDNYGYTF
. | many | TRBJ2-1 | TRBV28 | TGTGCCAGCAGTTCCGAGGTGCGGTACAAAAATGAGCAGTTCTTC | CASSSEVRYKNEQFF
. | many | TRBJ2-3 | TRBV4-3 | TGCGCCAGCAGCCAAGTCAACGGCCCCCTGGCTACGCAGTATTTT | CASSQVNGPLATQYF
. | many | TRBJ2-2 | TRBV6-5 | TGTGCCAGCAGTTACTCGGTAGACTACTTCGCGAACACCGGGGAGCTGTTTTTT | CASSYSVDYFANTGELFF
. | many | TRBJ2-7 | TRBV12-3/TRBV12-4 | TGTGCCAGCAGTTCCGGGCCGAGGAACGAGCAGTACTTC | CASSSGPRNEQYF
. | many | TRBJ2-6 | TRBV3-1 | TGTGCCAGCAGCCCCGGTCGGGGAACTGGGGCCAACGTCCTGACTTTC | CASSPGRGTGANVLTF
TRBD2 | many | TRBJ2-1 | TRBV24-1 | TGTGCCACCAGTGATATCCCGGGACTAGCGGGGGAAAGCTCCTACAATGAGCAGTTCTTC | CATSDIPGLAGESSYNEQFF
TRBD1 | many | TRBJ1-1 | TRBV5-1 | TGCGCCAGCAGCCAGGGACAGGGGATGGCTGAAGCTTTCTTT | CASSQGQGMAEAFF
. | many | TRBJ1-2 | TRBV25-1 | TGTGCCAGCAGTACCGTCACACCCTATGGCTACACCTTC | CASSTVTPYGYTF
. | many | TRBJ1-5 | TRBV20-1 | TGCAGTGCTAGATCTCGCCAGCCCCATCAGCCCCAGCATTTT | CSARSRQPHQPQHF
. | many | TRBJ2-7 | TRBV4-3 | TGCGCCAGCAGCCTCCTATACGGGGCCTACGAGCAGTACTTC | CASSLLYGAYEQYF
TRBD1 | many | TRBJ1-4 | TRBV5-1 | TGCGCCAGCAGCTTAGGACAGGGTTCTGAAAAACTGTTTTTT | CASSLGQGSEKLFF
. | many | TRBJ2-1 | TRBV6-5 | TGTGCCAGCAGTTACTCTCGGTCCTCGGACAGTTGGGATGAGCAGTTCTTC | CASSYSRSSDSWDEQFF
TRBD2 | . | TRBJ2-1 | TRBV6-5 | TGTGCCAGCAGTTACAGGTTGGGGGGGATAGCGGGGGCCTTAGGGGAGCAGTTCTTC | CASSYRLGGIAGALGEQFF
. | many | TRBJ2-1 | TRBV29-1 | TGCAGCGTTGAAGATACACAGGAGTACAATGAGCAGTTCTTC | CSVEDTQEYNEQFF
TRBD2 | many | TRBJ2-7 | TRBV12-3/TRBV12-4 | TGTGCCAGCAGTCCGCCCGGGACTAGCGAGGCTATTGGGCAGTACTTC | CASSPPGTSEAIGQYF
. | few | TRBJ2-7 | TRBV20-1 | TGCAGTGCGACCCGCCGAACGTCCATCGAGCAGTACTTC | CSATRRTSIEQYF
TRBD2 | few | TRBJ2-1 | TRBV2 | TGTGCCAGCAGGACTAGCGGGAGCTCCTACAATGAGCAGTTCTTC | CASRTSGSSYNEQFF
. | many | TRBJ2-1 | TRBV9 | TGTGCCAGCAGCCCTCCCAGGGTTAGCTCCTACAATGAGCAGTTCTTC | CASSPPRVSSYNEQFF
. | many | TRBJ2-3 | TRBV19 | TGTGCCAGTATAAGAGGGGATACGCAGTATTTT | CASIRGDTQYF
TRBD1 | many | TRBJ2-7 | TRBV29-1 | TGCAGCGTCGACTCCGGGACAGGGGGGTACGAGCAGTACTTC | CSVDSGTGGYEQYF
. | many | TRBJ1-2 | TRBV5-6 | TGTGCCAGCAGTCCCACCTTGGGGGGCTATGGCTACACCTTC | CASSPTLGGYGYTF
TRBD2 | many | TRBJ2-5 | TRBV5-1 | TGCGCCAGCACTAGCGGGGCAGAGACCCAGTACTTC | CASTSGAETQYF
. | . | TRBJ1-2 | TRBV11-2 | TGTGCCAGCAGCCCATATACCCTACAGGGCTACTATGGCTACACCTTC | CASSPYTLQGYYGYTF
. | many | TRBJ2-1 | TRBV5-1 | TGCGCCAGCAGCTCCCCAAGACTAGTCAATGAGCAGTTCTTC | CASSSPRLVNEQFF
. | few | TRBJ2-7 | TRBV13 | TGTGCCAGCGGTACAGGCGCAGGTGTGTACGAGCAGTACTTC | CASGTGAGVYEQYF
. | many | TRBJ2-1 | TRBV11-3 | TGTGCCAGCAGCTTGGCGTCAGGAGGGACCGCTACGAATGAGCAGTTCTTC | CASSLASGGTATNEQFF
TRBD2 | many | TRBJ2-3 | TRBV4-2 | TGTGCCAGCAGCCAAGACCCCCCACTAGCGGGAGTTGGAACAGATACGCAGTATTTT | CASSQDPPLAGVGTDTQYF